This TCR beta chain was profiled in a study of blood T cell repertoires in COVID-19. V was shortened by 4 bases and J by 5 bases, with 15 bases between the two germline ends. The germline CDR1 and CDR2 sequences are SGHRS and YFSETQ. The CDR3 sequence is 14 residues long. TCRdb's table, derived via immunoSEQ multiplex PCR, lists solely in-frame clones and lacks some. This table has 280,000 or so clones, 87% appearing once. The table lists this clone with a few counts. Cohorts were assigned according to the clinical history that participants reported. The chain employs TRBV5-1 and TRBJ1-1, with D maybe TRBD1 (6 bases). The sequencing sample was made of PBMCs or T cells enriched from blood (not recorded which). The clonotype originates from a woman aged 35 to 49 who had recovered from COVID-19. The CDR3 sequence: CASSAQGRGTEAFF. The CDR3 coding sequence is TGCGCCAGCAGCGCCCAGGGGAGAGGGACTGAAGCTTTCTTT.